The 23 T cell receptor beta chains below come from one sample, sequenced in a study of blood T cells in healthy people across ages (dated by TCRdb to between 2015 and 2016). The library was generated by 5' RACE. Sequencing instrument: Illumina HiSeq 2500. The second PCR ran for about 7 to 11 cycles and used a J-beta primer mix along with a sample-barcoded 5' primer. TCRdb passed the public sequencing reads through fastp at Q25 and MiXCR, retaining productive beta sequences. Merged by CDR3 protein, the rows form single entries marked with the most common genes and DNA. The sample yields fewer than 2,000,000 distinct CDR3 sequences; about 31% were counted once. The top ten constitute around 10% of the sample. The specimen was blood. All receptors come from a woman in her 30s in good health.

V and J are TRBV29-1 and TRBJ1-1; no definite D call. The CDR3 runs to 12 residues. Trimming took 7 bases from V and 0 from J, leaving 9 bases between them. Germline CDR1 SQVTM, CDR2 ANQGSEA. CDR3 in DNA: TGCAGCGCCGCTTCAATGAACACTGAAGCTTTCTTT. It yields the protein CSAASMNTEAFF.

The chain recombines TRBV5-1 with TRBJ2-3, with D perhaps TRBD1 (6 bases). Per the germline V gene, CDR1 is SGHRS and CDR2 is YFSETQ. The V end lost 3 bases, the J end lost 6 bases, and 14 bases lay between the germline ends. The CDR3 loop spans 14 amino acids. The CDR3 spells CASSSMGAADTQYF. CDR3 DNA sequence: TGCGCCAGCAGCTCTATGGGGGCGGCCGATACGCAGTATTTT. Combining the CDR3 with reference TRBV5-1 and TRBJ2-3 gives the whole variable domain KAGVTQTPRYLIKTRGQQVTLSCSPISGHRSVSWYQQTPGQGLQFLFEYFSETQRNKGNFPGRFSGRQFSNSRSEMNVSTLELGDSALYLCASSSMGAADTQYFGPGTRLTVL.

This clonotype came up a few times. The chain has TRBV7-2 and TRBJ2-1, with unresolved D. Trimming removed 3 bases at V and 10 bases at J, with 7 bases between. In germline, CDR1 is SGHTA, CDR2 FQGNSA. The length of the CDR3 is 11 residues. The CDR3 bases are TGTGCCAGCAGCTTGGATCTCGAGCAGTTCTTC. Protein product: CASSLDLEQFF.

Details on this clonotype: A much larger clone differs by one base, so this may be a read error. This chain uses TRBV20-1 with TRBJ2-7; tentatively, D is TRBD2 (5 bases). CDR3 length: 13 residues. The germline gives CDR1 DFQATT, CDR2 SNEGSKA (reference sequence). The CDR3 is CNALEEAYYEQYF. Here the CDR3 DNA reads TGCAATGCCCTGGAGGAGGCGTACTACGAGCAGTACTTC.

The chain has TRBV20-1 and TRBJ1-2, with D perhaps TRBD1 (6 bases). The CDR3 extends over 14 amino acids. The V end was cut by 6 bases, the J end by 8 bases, with 22 bases between. Germline lookup yields CDR1 DFQATT and CDR2 SNEGSKA (reference sequence). The CDR3 here is CSARSGTTVGGYTF. The CDR3 DNA reads TGCAGTGCCCGATCCGGGACAACGGTGGGCGGCTACACCTTC.

The V gene is TRBV6-1, the J gene TRBJ1-2; TRBD1 matches at 9 bases. This CDR3 is 14 amino acids long. CDR1 and CDR2 (germline): MNHNS, SASEGT. Trimming at V came to 7 bases and at J to 4 bases, leaving 7 bases not matched to a gene. The CDR3 reads CASIRDRDLYGYTF. The CDR3 bases are TGTGCCAGCATCCGGGACAGGGACCTCTATGGCTACACCTTC.

The table lists this clonotype with a few counts. The J gene is TRBJ1-2, the V gene TRBV6-6; the D gene is possibly TRBD1 (5 bases). V was cut by 5 bases and J by 4 bases, with 17 bases left in between. CDR1 and CDR2 (germline): MNHNY, SVGAGI (reference sequence). The CDR3 spans 15 residues. The CDR3 spells CASSTGDAQLYGYTF. The DNA for the CDR3 is TGTGCCAGCAGTACCGGGGACGCACAACTCTATGGCTACACCTTC.

This clonotype appeared a few times. This rearrangement joins TRBV12-3 or TRBV12-4 to TRBJ2-7; 8 nucleotides match TRBD1. The CDR3 is 15 residues long. Unmatched junction bases numbered 9, after V lost 7 bases and J lost 1 base. CDR3 region: CASNRRQGASYEQYF. The CDR3 coding sequence is TGTGCCAGCAATCGTCGGCAGGGGGCATCCTACGAGCAGTACTTC.

This clonotype was picked up a small number of times. This sequence may be a read error, since a much larger clone differs from it by one base. This chain's CDR3 is CASSPTGCYGYTF. CDR3 DNA sequence: TGTGCCAGCAGTCCGACAGGGTGCTATGGCTACACCTTC. The chain uses TRBV27 and TRBJ1-2; 7 bases are shared with TRBD1. Germline V gene sequence: CDR1 MNHEY, CDR2 SMNVEV (reference sequence). V lost 5 bases and J lost 4; bases outside the gene matches: 4. CDR3 length: 13 residues.

This sequence joins TRBV3-1 and TRBJ2-2; D unclear. V was cut by 0 bases and J by 0 bases, with 14 bases left in between. Germline V lookup: CDR1 LGHDT, CDR2 YNNKEL (reference sequence). This CDR3 has 18 residues. CDR3 loop: CASSQDLIGFANTGELFF. CDR3 coding DNA: TGTGCCAGCAGCCAAGATTTGATCGGGTTTGCGAACACCGGGGAGCTGTTTTTT.

The chain has TRBV7-2 and TRBJ2-3, with 8 bases fitting TRBD1. Germline loops: CDR1 SGHTA, CDR2 FQGNSA. The ends lost 5 bases at V and 3 bases at J; junction bases unmatched: 19. The CDR3 totals 19 residues. CDR3 region: CASSPGILGQGYVTDTQYF. CDR3 DNA sequence: TGTGCCAGCAGCCCCGGGATACTCGGACAGGGTTATGTGACAGATACGCAGTATTTT.

The gene calls are TRBV5-1 and TRBJ1-1, with 8 positions matching TRBD1. Germline-derived CDR1 and CDR2 are SGHRS and YFSETQ. The ends lost 0 bases at V and 6 bases at J; junction bases unmatched: 7. The CDR3 has 15 residues. The CDR3 region has the DNA TGCGCCAGCAGCTTGGAGGGCAGGGGGCACGCTGAAGCTTTCTTT. It encodes CASSLEGRGHAEAFF.

This sequence joins TRBV6-1 and TRBJ1-5, with 9 bases fitting TRBD1. The CDR3 sequence is 15 residues long. Losses at the gene ends were 0 bases for V and 5 bases for J; bases not matched to a gene: 2. Germline loops: CDR1 MNHNS, CDR2 SASEGT. CDR3 nucleotide sequence: TGTGCCAGCAGTGAAGCGGGGACAGGGTATCAGCCCCAGCATTTT. Protein product: CASSEAGTGYQPQHF.

This clonotype was counted only a few times. This chain connects TRBV28 to TRBJ2-3; D not certain. Germline CDR1 reads MDHEN; CDR2 reads SYDVKM. The length of the CDR3 is 14 residues. Trimming stripped 4 bases from V and 1 base from J, with 9 bases between. The CDR3 protein is CASSWMIGTDTQYF. DNA of the CDR3: TGTGCCAGCAGTTGGATGATCGGCACAGATACGCAGTATTTT.

There are a few counts of this clonotype. The chain employs TRBV4-2 and TRBJ2-3, with D perhaps matching TRBD1 (6 bases). Germline V lookup: CDR1 LGHNA, CDR2 YNFKEQ. Trimming left V 4 bases short and J 2 bases short, with 16 bases between. The CDR3 is 16 residues long. Here the CDR3 DNA reads TGTGCCAGCAGCCTTCTCCCCGCAGGGGACACAGATACGCAGTATTTT. It yields the protein CASSLLPAGDTDTQYF.

This rearrangement joins TRBV12-3 or TRBV12-4 to TRBJ1-2; 8 bases fit TRBD1. The CDR3 sequence is 16 residues long. J lost 7 bases, V lost 3 bases, and 13 bases had no gene match. DNA for the CDR3: TGTGCCAGCAGTTTCCTCCGACAGGGGACCCCCCTTGGCTACACCTTC. Amino acid sequence: CASSFLRQGTPLGYTF.

This clonotype turned up a few times. This rearrangement joins TRBV4-1 to TRBJ2-3; possibly TRBD1 for D (5 bases). V was cut by 0 bases and J by 3 bases, with 13 bases left in between. The CDR3 spans 16 residues. Germline loops: CDR1 MGHRA, CDR2 YSYEKL. The CDR3 protein is CASSQEERGGTDTQYF. The CDR3 DNA sequence: TGCGCCAGCAGCCAAGAAGAAAGGGGTGGAACAGATACGCAGTATTTT.

This clonotype has a handful of counts. V is TRBV5-1 and J is TRBJ1-2; maybe TRBD1 (5 bases). The V and J ends lost 4 bases and 4 bases respectively, with 17 bases between them. This CDR3 has 15 residues. In germline, CDR1 is SGHRS, CDR2 YFSETQ. The CDR3, as DNA: TGCGCCAGCAGCGCCCGGGGCGGTCTTTTCTATGGCTACACCTTC. Protein: CASSARGGLFYGYTF.

As concerns this clonotype: One end of the junction does not line up with germline, which may come from a read error. The chain uses TRBV7-2 and TRBJ2-1, with TRBD1 identical over 7 bases. In germline, CDR1 is SGHTA, CDR2 FQGNSA. The CDR3 is made up of 16 amino acids. The chain's CDR3 is CANSLATGLDYNEQFF. CDR3 DNA sequence: TGTGCCAACAGCTTGGCGACAGGGCTGGACTACAATGAGCAGTTCTTC.

The chain employs TRBV27 and TRBJ2-7, with D possibly TRBD2 on 6 matching bases. The J call is uncertain, as TRBJ2-5 better fits the DNA end. Germline V lookup: CDR1 MNHEY, CDR2 SMNVEV (reference sequence). This CDR3 has 17 amino acids. CDR3 coding DNA: TGTGCCAGCAGCCGCAAGGGGTCGGGACTCCGGATCCGGACCCAGTACTTC. Translation gives CASSRKGSGLRIRTQYF.

The chain carries TRBV6-1 and TRBJ2-5, with D possibly being TRBD2 (5 bases). The CDR3 spans 14 residues. From germline, CDR1 is MNHNS and CDR2 SASEGT. Trimming pared 10 bases from V and 5 bases from J, leaving 20 bases between. CDR3 sequence (DNA): TGTGCCATTCGGCCGAGACGAACGGGGGAGACCCAGTACTTC. It codes for CAIRPRRTGETQYF.

This chain uses TRBV7-6 with TRBJ1-2; maybe TRBD1 (5 bases). The germline V and J ends were trimmed by 5 bases and 8 bases, with 24 bases remaining between them. Germline V gives CDR1 SGHVS, CDR2 FNYEAQ. CDR3 size: 16 residues. The CDR3, as DNA: TGTGCCAGCAGCCCTCCCGGGGCAGGGCGGCGTGGAGGCTACACCTTC. It translates to CASSPPGAGRRGGYTF.

This clonotype was recorded a few times. The chain couples TRBV12-3 or TRBV12-4 to TRBJ1-5; D possibly corresponds to TRBD1 (5 bases). The CDR3 loop spans 13 amino acids. Trimming took off 5 bases at V and 11 bases at J, with 16 bases between the two ends. The CDR3 DNA is TGTGCCAGCAGTGGGACGGCCCGGTCGGCCCAGCATTTT. Its translation is CASSGTARSAQHF.